Each of the 28 T cell receptor beta chains below was sequenced from the same sample in a study of blood T cell repertoires in COVID-19. Libraries were prepared by immunoSEQ multiplex PCR; TCRdb keeps only in-frame clonotypes and omits some of them. The sample contains some 140,000 clones, 91% of which appear only once. Material for sequencing was peripheral blood. The receptors here all came from a man aged 50 to 59 with acute or convalescent COVID-19.

The CDR3 DNA sequence: TGTGCTAGTGGTTCTGGACAGGGGGCAAATGAGCAGTTCTTC. Translated: CASGSGQGANEQFF. This chain connects TRBV12-5 to TRBJ2-1; 11 nucleotides line up with TRBD1. Germline values: CDR1 LGHNT, CDR2 FRNRAP. J gave up 7 bases and V 4 bases, and 3 bases lay outside the gene matches. The CDR3 spans 14 residues.

The chain employs TRBV2 and TRBJ2-5, with D perhaps matching TRBD2 (5 bases). Germline V gene lookup returns CDR1 SNHLY and CDR2 FYNNEI. The CDR3 contains 12 residues. Trimming pared 4 bases from V and 7 bases from J, leaving 10 bases between. The CDR3 DNA follows: TGTGCCAGCAGTGGGAGCGGTCCGACCCAGTACTTC. This codes for CASSGSGPTQYF.

V and J are TRBV7-8 and TRBJ2-2; the D gene is possibly TRBD2 (7 bases). Per the germline V gene, CDR1 is SGHVS and CDR2 is FQNEAQ. Trimming took 2 bases from V and 10 from J, leaving 17 bases between them. The CDR3 totals 15 residues. CDR3 sequence (DNA): TGTGCCAGCAGCTTAAGGCGGGGGCCAGGAAAGGAGCTGTTTTTT. It translates to CASSLRRGPGKELFF.

The V call is TRBV14, the J call TRBJ1-2; TRBD1 matches 8 bases. Germline lookup yields CDR1 SGHDN and CDR2 FVKESK. This CDR3 is built from 16 residues. The J segment lost 4 bases and the V segment lost 0 bases, leaving 7 bases of the junction unmatched. The CDR3 DNA reads as TGTGCCAGCAGCCAAGATTTGGGCAGGGGGCCCTATGGCTACACCTTC. This gives the protein CASSQDLGRGPYGYTF. Looking up the rest from reference TRBV14 and TRBJ1-2 gives the full variable domain: EAGVTQFPSHSVIEKGQTVTLRCDPISGHDNLYWYRRVMGKEIKFLLHFVKESKQDESGMPNNRFLAERTGGTYSTLKVQPAELEDSGVYFCASSQDLGRGPYGYTFGSGTRLTVV.

A few counts support this clone. The chain combines TRBV4-3 with TRBJ1-2; D possibly corresponds to TRBD1 (5 bases). The CDR3 totals 15 residues. Germline values: CDR1 LGHNA, CDR2 YSLEER. Trimming removed 1 base from V and 8 bases from J, with 17 bases in between. CDR3 loop: CASSQVRGGSGGYTF. In nucleotides, the CDR3 is TGCGCCAGCAGCCAAGTTCGCGGGGGGTCAGGGGGCTACACCTTC.

V usage is TRBV28 and J usage is TRBJ1-5, with D maybe TRBD1 (5 bases). Germline V gene lookup returns CDR1 MDHEN and CDR2 SYDVKM. This CDR3 has 17 amino acids. Trimming took 6 bases from V and 7 from J, leaving 25 bases between them. The chain's CDR3 is CASRAFKRSRAGQPQHF. For the CDR3, the DNA is TGTGCCAGCAGGGCATTTAAAAGGTCCAGAGCAGGGCAGCCCCAGCATTTT.

The chain employs TRBV6-5 and TRBJ2-5, with TRBD2 matching over 7 bases. CDR3 size: 16 residues. In germline, CDR1 is MNHEY, CDR2 SVGAGI. Trimming cost V 0 bases and J 0 bases; bases outside gene matches: 4. The CDR3 here is CASSYSGRENQETQYF. The CDR3 DNA is TGTGCCAGCAGTTACTCAGGGAGGGAGAACCAAGAGACCCAGTACTTC.

The chain links TRBV11-2 to TRBJ2-5; 12 nucleotides line up with TRBD2. The germline V gene has CDR1 SGHAT and CDR2 FQNNGV. The CDR3 loop spans 16 amino acids. V trimming: 6 bases; J trimming: 6 bases; junction bases outside the gene matches: 11. CDR3 amino acids: CASSSTSGGTGKTQYF. The CDR3 DNA reads as TGTGCCAGCAGTTCGACTAGCGGGGGAACGGGAAAGACCCAGTACTTC.

The rearrangement uses TRBV10-3 and TRBJ1-1; D gene unclear. The V end lost 10 bases, the J end lost 5 bases, and 14 bases lay between the germline ends. CDR1 is ENHRY and CDR2 is SYGVKD in the germline V gene. The CDR3 totals 12 residues. The CDR3 sequence is CATLGSGTEAFF. CDR3 sequence (DNA): TGTGCCACCCTTGGGAGTGGGACTGAAGCTTTCTTT.

This rearrangement joins TRBV7-9 to TRBJ1-4; no clear D gene. The CDR3 consists of 15 residues. Germline assignment: CDR1 SEHNR and CDR2 FQNEAQ (reference sequence). V was shortened by 2 bases and J by 8 bases, with 15 bases between the two germline ends. DNA for the CDR3: TGTGCCAGCAGCTTATCCCGCGGGCATCCGGAAAAACTGTTTTTT. It translates to CASSLSRGHPEKLFF.

The chain carries TRBV18 and TRBJ2-1; the match to TRBD2 covers 13 bases. CDR1 is KGHSH and CDR2 is LQKENI in the germline V gene. CDR3 length: 17 residues. V dropped 3 bases and J dropped 6; count of bases not matched to a gene: 8. The CDR3 reads CASSPRTSGSTGNEQFF. The CDR3 DNA reads TGTGCCAGCTCACCGAGGACTAGCGGGAGTACAGGCAATGAGCAGTTCTTC.

This clone appeared a single time. The V and J genes are TRBV6-2 or TRBV6-3 and TRBJ1-4; perhaps TRBD1 as D (5 bases). The ends were cut back, 6 bases at V and 8 bases at J, with 16 bases in the middle. Germline V lookup: CDR1 MNHEY, CDR2 SVGEGT. The length of the CDR3 is 14 residues. Written as DNA, the CDR3 is TGTGCCAGCAGCGATCAGGGTTTTCGCGAAAAACTGTTTTTT. It encodes CASSDQGFREKLFF.

CDR3 residues: CASSRTVSNTGELFF. The CDR3, as DNA: TGTGCCAGCAGTAGGACAGTTTCGAACACCGGGGAGCTGTTTTTT. The J gene is TRBJ2-2, the V gene TRBV6-5, with a tentative D call TRBD1 (6 bases). Germline values: CDR1 MNHEY, CDR2 SVGAGI. The CDR3 length is 15 residues. V gave up 5 bases and J gave up 0 bases, with 10 bases separating them.

The rearrangement uses TRBV6-5 and TRBJ2-1; 9 nucleotides line up with TRBD2. CDR1 and CDR2 from the germline V gene are MNHEY and SVGAGI. This CDR3 has 14 residues. The V and J ends lost 8 bases and 8 bases, in that order; junction bases with no gene match: 10. In DNA, the CDR3 is TGTGCCAGCCTGCGAGTAGCGGGAGATCATGAGCAGTTCTTC. Its protein is CASLRVAGDHEQFF.

The CDR3 sequence: CASSLVSRNQGDGYTF. The CDR3 DNA follows: TGCGCCAGCAGCTTGGTTTCGCGCAATCAAGGGGATGGCTACACCTTC. V and J are TRBV5-1 and TRBJ1-2; D is possibly TRBD1 (5 bases). The CDR3 loop spans 16 amino acids. Trimming removed 0 bases from V and 6 bases from J, with 18 bases in between. Germline lookup yields CDR1 SGHRS and CDR2 YFSETQ.

The chain is built from TRBV6-6 and TRBJ1-3; D perhaps matches TRBD1 (6 bases). The CDR3 contains 15 residues. The germline V and J ends were trimmed by 5 bases and 2 bases, with 13 bases remaining between them. Germline V gives CDR1 MNHNY, CDR2 SVGAGI (reference sequence). The CDR3 reads CASSTQGSAGNTIYF. The CDR3 nucleotides are TGTGCCAGCAGTACGCAGGGGTCGGCTGGAAACACCATATATTTT.

The rearrangement joins TRBV19 to TRBJ1-1; 9 nucleotides match TRBD1. This CDR3 is built from 14 residues. Germline values: CDR1 LNHDA, CDR2 SQIVND (reference sequence). The V segment lost 3 bases and the J segment 7 bases; nucleotides outside the gene matches: 6. The CDR3 is CASSITGGNGEAFF. CDR3 DNA sequence: TGTGCCAGTAGTATTACAGGGGGCAACGGTGAAGCTTTCTTT.

This rearrangement joins TRBV28 to TRBJ2-2; no clear D gene. Germline lookup yields CDR1 MDHEN and CDR2 SYDVKM. The CDR3 contains 14 residues. Trimming removed 7 bases at V and 4 bases at J, with 13 bases between. The CDR3 protein is CASNSPGSTGELFF. DNA for the CDR3: TGTGCCAGCAACTCTCCGGGTAGCACCGGGGAGCTGTTTTTT.

The chain uses TRBV7-2 and TRBJ2-2, with TRBD1 as a possible D gene (6 bases). The CDR3 consists of 13 residues. V was pared by 5 bases and J by 6 bases, with 10 bases between. Germline-derived CDR1 and CDR2 are SGHTA and FQGNSA. The CDR3 DNA reads as TGTGCCAGCAGCCATGACAGGCCCGGGGAGCTGTTTTTT. It is translated as CASSHDRPGELFF. Together with reference TRBV7-2 and TRBJ2-2, the CDR3 gives the full variable domain: GAGVSQSPSNKVTEKGKDVELRCDPISGHTALYWYRQSLGQGLEFLIYFQGNSAPDKSGLPSDRFSAERTGGSVSTLTIQRTQQEDSAVYLCASSHDRPGELFFGEGSRLTVL.

This chain uses TRBV7-2 with TRBJ2-7; 10 bases are shared with TRBD2. The V segment lost 3 bases and the J segment 5 bases; nucleotides outside the gene matches: 7. Germline CDR1 reads SGHTA; CDR2 reads FQGNSA. The CDR3 runs to 15 residues. This chain's CDR3 is CASSLQLAGNNEQYF. The CDR3 DNA reads as TGTGCCAGCAGCTTGCAACTAGCGGGAAACAACGAGCAGTACTTC.

The chain couples TRBV10-3 to TRBJ2-5; 7 bases are shared with TRBD1. After removal of 5 bases from V and 2 bases from J, the junction contained 8 bases not matched to a gene. Germline V gives CDR1 ENHRY, CDR2 SYGVKD. CDR3 size: 15 residues. The CDR3 here is CAISTGQAQQETQYF. CDR3 nucleotide sequence: TGTGCCATCAGTACTGGACAGGCACAACAAGAGACCCAGTACTTC.

The CDR3 spells CASSLGLNTGELFF. The CDR3 bases are TGCGCCAGCAGCTTGGGGCTGAACACCGGGGAGCTGTTTTTT. The V and J genes are TRBV5-1 and TRBJ2-2, with D unclear. V dropped 0 bases and J dropped 1 base, with 4 bases sitting between them. CDR3 size: 14 residues. Germline values: CDR1 SGHRS, CDR2 YFSETQ.

The rearrangement links TRBV5-1 to TRBJ1-2; D uncertain. Germline loops: CDR1 SGHRS, CDR2 YFSETQ. Trimming removed 4 bases from V and 0 bases from J, with 7 bases in between. This CDR3 is built from 13 residues. The CDR3 reads CASSREANYGYTF. In nucleotides, the CDR3 is TGCGCCAGCAGCCGGGAAGCTAACTATGGCTACACCTTC.

The rearrangement links TRBV6-5 to TRBJ2-3; TRBD2 might be the D (6 bases). This CDR3 has 13 amino acids. Per the germline V gene, CDR1 is MNHEY and CDR2 is SVGAGI. V shed 6 bases and J shed 5 bases, with 12 bases lying between them. The CDR3 nucleotides read TGTGCCAGCAGGGGGCTAGCGATAGATACGCAGTATTTT. This encodes CASRGLAIDTQYF.

This clone has only one observation. This chain links TRBV28 with TRBJ2-7; TRBD1 matches at 9 bases. The CDR3 has 15 amino acids. Germline values: CDR1 MDHEN, CDR2 SYDVKM. Trimming at V came to 6 bases and at J to 6 bases, leaving 12 bases not matched to a gene. CDR3 in DNA: TGTGCCAGCAGGTCACAGGGGGCTGCGAGGTTCGAGCAGTACTTC. This encodes CASRSQGAARFEQYF.

The V and J genes are TRBV7-2 and TRBJ1-2; D gene unclear. The CDR3 is 14 residues long. In germline, CDR1 is SGHTA, CDR2 FQGNSA. Trimming shortened V by 1 base and J by 2 bases, and 8 bases separated the two germline ends. Written as DNA, the CDR3 is TGTGCCAGCAGCTTAGAGACCGGGAACTATGGCTACACCTTC. It is translated as CASSLETGNYGYTF.

The V call is TRBV9, the J call TRBJ1-3, with TRBD1 as a possible D gene (6 bases). Germline loops: CDR1 SGDLS, CDR2 YYNGEE. Between the trimmed V and J ends, which lost 0 bases and 1 base, there was a span of 11 bases. This CDR3 has 16 residues. Written as DNA, the CDR3 is TGTGCCAGCAGCGTAGAGGGGACACCTTCTGGAAACACCATATATTTT. It codes for CASSVEGTPSGNTIYF.

The V call is TRBV5-6, the J call TRBJ2-3, with D hard to call. The CDR3 extends over 14 amino acids. Germline CDR1 SGHDT, CDR2 YYEEEE. Trimming took 0 bases from V and 2 from J, leaving 7 bases between them. The CDR3, as DNA: TGTGCCAGCAGCTTGGGTGCACTCACAGATACGCAGTATTTT. Amino acids: CASSLGALTDTQYF.